The rows below give T cell receptor beta chains drawn from one sample of a study of shared clonotypes between healthy human individuals. The data were produced by immunoSEQ multiplex PCR, yet TCRdb's version contains in-frame clones alone and is incomplete. The sample has over a million clones; around 95% are singletons. Source material: naive CD4+ T cells sorted from blood. The receptors shown here come from a man aged 25 to 40 in good health. CDR3s include the opening cysteine and the closing phenylalanine or tryptophan. Each record gives: J gene, D gene, V gene, clone size, CDR3 protein, CDR3 DNA. The D gene is left open where the match is weak. For some rows the clone size is stated as once, few or many, or as a class when expanded; others skip it.

>TRBJ2-7|TRBD2|TRBV7-2|.
CASSTSPSGHYEQYF
TGTGCCAGCAGCACCTCTCCTAGCGGACACTACGAGCAGTACTTC
>TRBJ2-3|.|TRBV7-2|.
CASSLGLDTQYF
TGTGCCAGCAGCTTAGGATTAGATACGCAGTATTTT
>TRBJ1-2|.|TRBV7-8|.
CASSTGLLDGYTF
TGTGCCAGCAGTACAGGGTTGTTGGACGGCTACACCTTC
>TRBJ2-2|TRBD2|TRBV6-5|.
CASRYSGVGTGELFF
TGTGCCAGCAGATATAGCGGGGTGGGGACCGGGGAGCTGTTTTTT
>TRBJ2-7|TRBD1|TRBV27|.
CASSLLGQGVYEQYF
TGTGCCAGCAGTCTCCTGGGACAGGGGGTTTACGAGCAGTACTTC
>TRBJ2-7|TRBD2|TRBV5-1|.
CASRGGYEQYF
TGCGCCAGCAGGGGAGGGTACGAGCAGTACTTC
>TRBJ2-7|TRBD2|TRBV5-6|.
CASSHPTGTSGIRRDEQYF
TGTGCCAGCAGCCATCCCACCGGGACTAGCGGGATCCGGCGCGACGAGCAGTACTTC
>TRBJ2-4|.|TRBV5-1|.
CASMRSPGTRGSNIQYF
TGCGCCAGCATGAGGAGCCCCGGGACTCGAGGCAGTAACATTCAGTACTTC
>TRBJ2-7|TRBD2|TRBV5-1|.
CASSPGLAVISYEQYF
TGCGCCAGCAGCCCGGGACTAGCGGTGATCTCCTACGAGCAGTACTTC
>TRBJ2-3|.|TRBV19|.
CASSTRPRQVLLDTQYF
TGTGCCAGTAGTACCCGACCTCGACAGGTACTGTTAGATACGCAGTATTTT
>TRBJ2-1|.|TRBV18|.
CASSAGATRDEQFF
TGTGCCAGCTCCGCGGGGGCCACTCGGGATGAGCAGTTCTTC
>TRBJ2-1|TRBD2|TRBV2|.
CASSERLAGRYNEQFF
TGTGCCAGCAGTGAAAGGTTAGCGGGCCGCTACAATGAGCAGTTCTTC
>TRBJ2-2|.|TRBV9|.
CASSVGSYAGELFF
TGTGCCAGCAGCGTAGGTTCGTATGCCGGGGAGCTGTTTTTT
>TRBJ2-7|.|TRBV10-1|.
CASSDGGYAGEQYF
TGCGCCAGCAGTGATGGGGGGTACGCCGGCGAGCAGTACTTC
>TRBJ2-5|.|TRBV29-1|.
CSVEAAYQETQYF
TGCAGCGTCGAAGCGGCGTACCAAGAGACCCAGTACTTC
>TRBJ2-7|.|TRBV30|.
CAWSAVEVEQYF
TGTGCCTGGAGTGCCGTGGAGGTCGAGCAGTACTTC
>TRBJ1-5|.|TRBV5-1|.
CASSLTGRANQPQHF
TGCGCCAGCAGCTTGACCGGTAGGGCGAATCAGCCCCAGCATTTT
>TRBJ2-2|.|TRBV11-3|.
CASSSFLAGELFF
TGTGCCAGCAGCTCCTTCTTGGCCGGGGAGCTGTTTTTT
>TRBJ2-3|.|TRBV6-6|.
CASSANRATSGTQYF
TGTGCCAGCAGCGCTAATCGGGCTACTTCGGGTACGCAGTATTTT
>TRBJ1-4|TRBD1|TRBV5-1|.
CASSLAGTGNEKLFF
TGCGCCAGCAGCTTGGCCGGGACAGGCAATGAAAAACTGTTTTTT
>TRBJ1-1|.|TRBV6-1|.
CASTGTGEGTEAFF
TGTGCCAGCACTGGGACTGGGGAAGGGACTGAAGCTTTCTTT
>TRBJ2-7|.|TRBV15|.
CATSRVTGPTGEQYF
TGTGCCACCAGCAGAGTGACGGGACCCACGGGGGAGCAGTACTTC
>TRBJ2-3|TRBD1|TRBV5-4|.
CASSLNPTGGAADTQYF
TGTGCCAGCAGCTTGAACCCCACAGGGGGCGCGGCAGATACGCAGTATTTT
>TRBJ2-7|TRBD1|TRBV6-6|.
CASSYVGDRSYEQYF
TGTGCCAGCAGTTATGTGGGGGACAGGTCCTACGAGCAGTACTTC
>TRBJ1-2|.|TRBV9|once
CASSPWGTNYGYTF
TGTGCCAGCAGCCCCTGGGGGACTAACTATGGCTACACCTTC
>TRBJ1-1|.|TRBV6-1|.
CASSGVGANAEAFF
TGTGCCAGCAGTGGGGTCGGGGCAAACGCTGAAGCTTTCTTT
>TRBJ2-1|.|TRBV7-2|.
CASSSYRAAYNEQFF
TGTGCCAGCAGCTCCTACCGGGCGGCCTACAATGAGCAGTTCTTC
>TRBJ2-5|.|TRBV18|.
CASSPPGTLTRETQYF
TGTGCCAGCTCACCCCCAGGGACCCTGACTAGAGAGACCCAGTACTTC
>TRBJ2-6|.|TRBV9|.
CASSVTGTGANVLTF
TGTGCCAGCAGCGTAACAGGGACTGGGGCCAACGTCCTGACTTTC
>TRBJ1-1|.|TRBV6-6|.
CASSQLTDMNTEAFF
TGTGCCAGCAGTCAACTGACAGACATGAACACTGAAGCTTTCTTT
>TRBJ2-7|.|TRBV27|.
CASRPQQQGAYEQYF
TGTGCCAGCAGGCCTCAACAACAGGGCGCCTACGAGCAGTACTTC
>TRBJ1-2|TRBD1|TRBV7-9|.
CASSPGQGIYGYTF
TGTGCCAGCAGCCCAGGACAGGGCATCTATGGCTACACCTTC
>TRBJ1-1|.|TRBV7-6|.
CASSLGGSLNTEAFF
TGTGCCAGCAGCTTAGGAGGCAGCCTGAACACTGAAGCTTTCTTT
>TRBJ1-2|.|TRBV6-1|.
CASSEALQLGIYGYTF
TGTGCCAGCAGTGAAGCGCTTCAATTGGGCATCTATGGCTACACCTTC
>TRBJ2-3|.|TRBV6-4|.
CASSDSYTQYF
TGTGCCAGCAGTGACTCATATACGCAGTATTTT
>TRBJ2-1|.|TRBV5-4|.
CASTMGGGRSYNEQFF
TGTGCCAGCACAATGGGAGGGGGCCGCTCCTACAATGAGCAGTTCTTC
>TRBJ2-3|TRBD2|TRBV7-8|.
CASSLTTSDSDTQYF
TGTGCCAGCAGCTTAACAACTAGCGACTCGGATACGCAGTATTTT
>TRBJ2-1|TRBD1|TRBV18|.
CASSPTPDGTGQFF
TGTGCCAGCTCACCCACTCCAGACGGGACAGGACAGTTCTTC
>TRBJ1-1|.|TRBV9|.
CASSVGVVGTEAFF
TGTGCCAGCAGCGTAGGGGTAGTCGGGACTGAAGCTTTCTTT
>TRBJ2-1|TRBD2|TRBV6-5|.
CASSYSSGNEQFF
TGTGCCAGCAGTTACTCTAGCGGGAACGAGCAGTTCTTC
>TRBJ2-7|.|TRBV7-9|.
CASSLEMYTYEQYF
TGTGCCAGCAGCTTAGAGATGTATACCTACGAGCAGTACTTC
>TRBJ2-1|TRBD2|TRBV6-4|.
CASNQAGGGYNEQFF
TGTGCCAGCAATCAGGCGGGAGGGGGCTACAATGAGCAGTTCTTC
>TRBJ2-5|.|TRBV9|few
CASSVGGYQETQYF
TGTGCCAGCAGCGTAGGCGGGTACCAAGAGACCCAGTACTTC
>TRBJ2-7|TRBD1|TRBV6-6|.
CASSLKGQVRYEQYF
TGTGCCAGCAGTCTTAAGGGACAGGTCCGCTACGAGCAGTACTTC
>TRBJ2-3|.|TRBV2|.
CASQNAGRATDTQYF
TGTGCCAGCCAAAATGCTGGAAGGGCCACAGATACGCAGTATTTT
>TRBJ2-5|.|TRBV9|.
CASSVRGTVGETQYF
TGTGCCAGCAGCGTAAGGGGAACGGTCGGGGAGACCCAGTACTTC
>TRBJ2-7|TRBD2|TRBV5-4|once
CASSLTSGTNEQYF
TGTGCCAGCAGCTTGACTAGCGGGACCAACGAGCAGTACTTC
>TRBJ2-7|TRBD1|TRBV6-5|once
CASSRQGSRYEQYF
TGTGCCAGCAGTCGACAGGGGAGTCGGTACGAGCAGTACTTC
>TRBJ2-5|.|TRBV13|.
CASSFIGVSGSQYF
TGTGCCAGCAGCTTTATCGGAGTCTCGGGGTCCCAGTACTTC
>TRBJ2-7|TRBD2|TRBV29-1|.
CSVDRSTSGRGEQYF
TGCAGCGTTGACAGGTCGACTAGCGGGAGAGGCGAGCAGTACTTC
>TRBJ1-2|TRBD1|TRBV2|.
CASSEDRGSYGYTF
TGTGCCAGCAGTGAAGACAGGGGTTCCTATGGCTACACCTTC
>TRBJ2-2|.|TRBV5-1|.
CASSLNPGPNTGELFF
TGCGCCAGCAGCTTGAATCCAGGCCCGAACACCGGGGAGCTGTTTTTT
>TRBJ2-6|TRBD1|TRBV5-4|.
CASSLKSGGNGANVLTF
TGTGCCAGCAGCTTAAAATCAGGGGGCAATGGGGCCAACGTCCTGACTTTC
>TRBJ2-3|TRBD2|TRBV10-3|.
CAISELAGGFGTQYF
TGTGCCATCAGTGAGTTAGCGGGAGGGTTCGGTACGCAGTATTTT
>TRBJ1-3|.|TRBV5-1|.
CASSLSPGRGPLSGNTIYF
TGCGCCAGCAGCTTAAGCCCAGGTCGGGGGCCCCTCTCTGGAAACACCATATATTTT
>TRBJ1-2|TRBD1|TRBV18|.
CASSPLDRVGDGYTF
TGTGCCAGCTCACCACTAGACAGGGTAGGGGATGGCTACACCTTC
>TRBJ2-7|.|TRBV11-2|.
CASSLGATTDEQYF
TGTGCCAGCAGCTTAGGGGCGACAACCGACGAGCAGTACTTC
>TRBJ2-7|.|TRBV2|.
CASSGSDEQYF
TGTGCCAGCAGTGGAAGCGACGAGCAGTACTTC
>TRBJ1-2|TRBD1|TRBV19|.
CASSIGTGWYGYTF
TGTGCCAGTAGTATTGGGACAGGGTGGTATGGCTACACCTTC